The 23 T cell receptor beta chains below all came from one sample that was sequenced in a study of T cells in Graves' hyperthyroidism and ophthalmopathy. Amplified TCR beta CDR3 regions came from RNA transcripts. The HTBI primer set drove a first-round RT-PCR of the TCR CDR3. TCRdb re-called the multiplex PCR reads through MiXCR, storing one row per CDR3 protein. The sample lists about 590,000 distinct CDR3 sequences, 15% to 18% seen once, with under 8% in the top ten. Sequencing used blood. Receptor source: a woman aged 25-40 years with Graves' hyperthyroidism.

This rearrangement joins TRBV19 to TRBJ2-2; the match to TRBD1 covers 11 bases. V gave up 10 bases and J gave up 7 bases; unmatched junction bases: 5. CDR1 is LNHDA, CDR2 SQIVND, per germline (reference sequence). The CDR3 sequence is 13 residues long. Here the CDR3 reads CATWTGGLGELFF. The CDR3 coding sequence is TGTGCCACCTGGACAGGGGGCCTCGGGGAGCTGTTTTTT.

In its sample, this clonotype was seen many times. In DNA form, the CDR3 reads TGTGCCAGCAGCTTTCGTCTCTCGAGGGAGGGCTACGAGCAGTACTTC. Its translation: CASSFRLSREGYEQYF. This chain uses TRBV11-2 with TRBJ2-7; 7 nucleotides match TRBD2. The V gene's germline CDR1 is SGHAT and CDR2 FQNNGV. The V and J ends lost 3 bases and 3 bases, in that order; junction bases with no gene match: 11. The CDR3 runs 16 residues.

With regard to this clonotype: A much larger clone lies one base from this, so it may be a read error. The J gene is TRBJ2-7, the V gene TRBV6-1, with 7 bases aligning to TRBD1. Germline trimming cut 6 bases from V and 3 bases from J; bases unmatched to any gene: 8. The CDR3 covers 14 residues. Germline CDR1 reads MNHNS; CDR2 reads SASEGT. The CDR3 loop is CASRVGTVIYEQYF. CDR3 DNA: TGTGCCAGCAGGGTCGGGACAGTGATCTACGAGCAGTACTTC.

This clonotype was found a few times. V is TRBV28 and J is TRBJ2-3; D ambiguous. CDR3 length equals 15 residues. Trimming left V 3 bases short and J 6 bases short, with 16 bases between. Per the germline V gene, CDR1 is MDHEN and CDR2 is SYDVKM. The CDR3 here is CASSFNRNSFDTQYF. Written as DNA, the CDR3 is TGTGCCAGCAGTTTTAACAGAAATTCATTCGATACGCAGTATTTT.

This clonotype has a count of ten or more. The chain has TRBV2 and TRBJ1-4; 10 positions agree with TRBD1. V dropped 10 bases and J dropped 1; count of bases not matched to a gene: 3. The CDR3 contains 14 residues. The germline V gene has CDR1 SNHLY and CDR2 FYNNEI. The CDR3 nucleotides read TGTGCCACGGGACAGGGGAGAACTAATGAAAAACTGTTTTTT. Amino acid sequence: CATGQGRTNEKLFF.

Only a few counts were recorded for this clonotype. The J gene is TRBJ2-2, the V gene TRBV29-1; either TRBD1 or TRBD2 may supply D (5 bases each). Germline V gene data show CDR1 as SQVTM and CDR2 as ANQGSEA. Trimming took 3 bases from V and 3 from J, leaving 8 bases between them. This CDR3 has 13 amino acids. CDR3 sequence reads: CSVDGGHTGELFF. The CDR3 DNA reads TGCAGCGTTGATGGGGGTCACACCGGGGAGCTGTTTTTT.

Only a few counts were recorded for this clonotype. The genes are TRBV6-1 and TRBJ1-1, with a tentative D call TRBD1 (5 bases). The germline V and J ends were trimmed by 7 bases and 5 bases, with 17 bases remaining between them. The germline gives CDR1 MNHNS, CDR2 SASEGT. The length of the CDR3 is 14 residues. DNA of the CDR3: TGTGCCAGCATCCGCGGGGGGTCGTGGACTGAAGCTTTCTTT. Protein sequence: CASIRGGSWTEAFF.

This clonotype was seen ten or more times. This rearrangement joins TRBV11-2 to TRBJ2-4; 7 positions match TRBD1. Losses at the gene ends were 10 bases for V and 8 bases for J; bases not matched to a gene: 11. This CDR3 is built from 13 residues. Per the germline V gene, CDR1 is SGHAT and CDR2 is FQNNGV. CDR3 DNA sequence: TGTGCCACCCGAGGACAGGCTGGCGACATTCAGTACTTC. It encodes CATRGQAGDIQYF. Full variable domain (remainder filled in from reference TRBV11-2 and TRBJ2-4): EAGVAQSPRYKIIEKRQSVAFWCNPISGHATLYWYQQILGQGPKLLIQFQNNGVVDDSQLPKDRFSAERLKGVDSTLKIQPAKLEDSAVYLCATRGQAGDIQYFGAGTRLSVL.

The chain couples TRBV7-9 to TRBJ1-2; D uncertain. This CDR3 has 16 residues. V lost 0 bases and J lost 8, with 19 bases in between. CDR1 is SEHNR, CDR2 FQNEAQ, per germline (reference sequence). CDR3 protein: CASSLALIVNSRGYTF. CDR3 DNA sequence: TGTGCCAGCAGCTTAGCGCTTATAGTTAACAGTAGAGGCTACACCTTC.

In this sample, this clonotype turned up a few times. The rearrangement links TRBV30 to TRBJ2-3; D might be TRBD2 (7 bases). The CDR3 runs 14 residues. Trimming stripped 5 bases from V and 2 bases from J, with 14 bases between. Germline values: CDR1 GTSNPN, CDR2 SVGIG (reference sequence). DNA for the CDR3: TGTGCCTGGGGGGGGCTAGCGGTCACAGATACGCAGTATTTT. It specifies CAWGGLAVTDTQYF.

This clonotype was seen at least ten times. The V call is TRBV2, the J call TRBJ2-7, with TRBD2 identical over 10 bases. This CDR3 spans 17 amino acids. V lost 5 bases, J lost 5 bases, and 15 bases stayed unmatched. Germline CDR1 is SNHLY and CDR2 is FYNNEI. Here the CDR3 reads CASSKRGSGRTKDEQYF. The CDR3 region has the DNA TGTGCCAGCAGTAAGCGGGGTAGCGGGAGGACTAAAGACGAGCAGTACTTC.

Only one count was recorded for this clonotype. The chain is built from TRBV19 and TRBJ2-6; weak D call: TRBD1 (6 bases). The V gene lost 1 base and the J gene lost 0 bases, with 13 bases spanning the gap. This CDR3 has 18 amino acids. In germline, CDR1 is LNHDA, CDR2 SQIVND (reference sequence). This CDR3 reads CASSIAWTDYSGANVLTF. Here the CDR3 DNA reads TGTGCCAGTAGTATAGCTTGGACAGACTACTCTGGGGCCAACGTCCTGACTTTC.

This clonotype was detected ten times or more. This chain uses TRBV3-1 with TRBJ1-2; D remains unclear. CDR1 and CDR2 (germline): LGHDT, YNNKEL (reference sequence). This CDR3 has 14 residues. V dropped 2 bases and J dropped 2 bases, with 9 bases sitting between them. The CDR3 spells CASSQSSGNYGYTF. DNA of the CDR3: TGTGCCAGCAGCCAAAGTTCGGGGAACTATGGCTACACCTTC.

This clonotype was recorded at least ten times. This chain connects TRBV30 to TRBJ1-3, with D possibly TRBD1 on 5 matching bases. The CDR3 totals 17 residues. The V gene lost 0 bases and the J gene lost 0 bases, with 15 bases spanning the gap. Germline CDR1 is GTSNPN and CDR2 is SVGIG (reference sequence). CDR3 region: CAWSVDPTGYSGNTIYF. The CDR3, as DNA: TGTGCCTGGAGTGTGGATCCTACAGGTTACTCTGGAAACACCATATATTTT.

This clonotype was seen a few times. This chain uses TRBV5-5 with TRBJ2-3; no firm D call. V gave up 3 bases and J gave up 5 bases, with 7 bases separating them. This CDR3 is 12 amino acids long. From germline, CDR1 is SGHKS and CDR2 YYEKEE (reference sequence). The CDR3 DNA reads TGTGCCAGCAGCTCCGCAGTAGATACGCAGTATTTT. Amino acids: CASSSAVDTQYF.

The V call is TRBV25-1, the J call TRBJ2-3; 14 positions agree with TRBD2. The germline gives CDR1 MGHDK, CDR2 SYGVNS. The CDR3 is 19 amino acids. The V gene end was trimmed by 6 bases and the J gene end by 4 bases; junction bases not matched to a gene: 15. In nucleotides, the CDR3 is TGTGCCAGCAGCCCGGGACTAGCGGGGGCCCAGCCGGAGGCAGATACGCAGTATTTT. Translating gives CASSPGLAGAQPEADTQYF. The complete variable domain, with remaining parts taken from reference TRBV25-1 and TRBJ2-3, reads EADIYQTPRYLVIGTGKKITLECSQTMGHDKMYWYQQDPGMELHLIHYSYGVNSTEKGDLSSESTVSRIRTEHFPLTLESARPSHTSQYLCASSPGLAGAQPEADTQYFGPGTRLTVL.

This clonotype was counted many times. The chain links TRBV27 to TRBJ2-1, with D tentatively TRBD1 (5 bases). The CDR3 is 14 amino acids. Germline V gene sequence: CDR1 MNHEY, CDR2 SMNVEV (reference sequence). V lost 4 bases and J 3 bases, leaving 10 bases between the germline ends. CDR3 nucleotides: TGTGCCAGCAGTTCGACAGTTTTCTACAATGAGCAGTTCTTC. Its translation: CASSSTVFYNEQFF.

The J gene is TRBJ2-1, the V gene TRBV6-1, with TRBD1 matching over 9 bases. The length of the CDR3 is 15 residues. J gave up 5 bases and V 5 bases, and 7 bases lay outside the gene matches. The germline V gene has CDR1 MNHNS and CDR2 SASEGT. The CDR3 coding sequence is TGTGCCAGCAGTCCGGGACAGGGATACAACAATGAGCAGTTCTTC. It yields the protein CASSPGQGYNNEQFF.

A few counts support this clonotype. The gene calls are TRBV18 and TRBJ1-5, with unresolved D. Germline lookup yields CDR1 KGHSH and CDR2 LQKENI. This CDR3 has 17 residues. V lost 0 bases and J 2 bases, leaving 14 bases between the germline ends. This CDR3 reads CASSPPMPGSGNQPQHF. The CDR3 coding sequence is TGTGCCAGCTCACCACCCATGCCGGGGTCGGGCAATCAGCCCCAGCATTTT.

This clonotype was seen ten or more times. The chain uses TRBV20-1 and TRBJ2-3; D unclear. Germline V gives CDR1 DFQATT, CDR2 SNEGSKA (reference sequence). The CDR3 totals 11 residues. Between the trimmed V and J ends, which lost 3 bases and 4 bases, there was a span of 5 bases. This chain's CDR3 is CSASFPDTQYF. The CDR3 bases are TGCAGTGCTAGTTTCCCAGATACGCAGTATTTT.

This clonotype has a handful of counts. The chain is built from TRBV15 and TRBJ1-5, with 10 positions matching TRBD1. The germline gives CDR1 LNHNV, CDR2 YYDKDF (reference sequence). With V trimmed by 4 bases and J by 5 bases, 5 bases remained unmatched. This CDR3 region has 15 residues. The CDR3 DNA sequence: TGTGCCACCAGCACATGGACAGGGGGTGATCAGCCCCAGCATTTT. Translating gives CATSTWTGGDQPQHF.

This clonotype was recorded a few times. A read error is possible here, since a much larger clone lies one base away. The gene calls are TRBV5-1 and TRBJ2-2, with D possibly matching TRBD2 (6 bases). CDR3 length: 15 amino acids. CDR1 and CDR2 (germline): SGHRS, YFSETQ. The CDR3 here is CANSFGGTNTGELFF. CDR3 in DNA: TGCGCCAACAGCTTCGGCGGGACGAACACCGGGGAGCTGTTTTTT.

This clonotype was observed at least ten times. The chain is built from TRBV10-3 and TRBJ2-7, with a weak D call TRBD1 (6 bases). Trimming shortened V by 6 bases and J by 7 bases, and 16 bases separated the two germline ends. This CDR3 has 13 amino acids. Per germline, CDR1 ENHRY and CDR2 SYGVKD. CDR3 nucleotide sequence: TGTGCCATCAGAGAACAGGACAGTGCGGAGCAGTACTTC. Protein sequence: CAIREQDSAEQYF.